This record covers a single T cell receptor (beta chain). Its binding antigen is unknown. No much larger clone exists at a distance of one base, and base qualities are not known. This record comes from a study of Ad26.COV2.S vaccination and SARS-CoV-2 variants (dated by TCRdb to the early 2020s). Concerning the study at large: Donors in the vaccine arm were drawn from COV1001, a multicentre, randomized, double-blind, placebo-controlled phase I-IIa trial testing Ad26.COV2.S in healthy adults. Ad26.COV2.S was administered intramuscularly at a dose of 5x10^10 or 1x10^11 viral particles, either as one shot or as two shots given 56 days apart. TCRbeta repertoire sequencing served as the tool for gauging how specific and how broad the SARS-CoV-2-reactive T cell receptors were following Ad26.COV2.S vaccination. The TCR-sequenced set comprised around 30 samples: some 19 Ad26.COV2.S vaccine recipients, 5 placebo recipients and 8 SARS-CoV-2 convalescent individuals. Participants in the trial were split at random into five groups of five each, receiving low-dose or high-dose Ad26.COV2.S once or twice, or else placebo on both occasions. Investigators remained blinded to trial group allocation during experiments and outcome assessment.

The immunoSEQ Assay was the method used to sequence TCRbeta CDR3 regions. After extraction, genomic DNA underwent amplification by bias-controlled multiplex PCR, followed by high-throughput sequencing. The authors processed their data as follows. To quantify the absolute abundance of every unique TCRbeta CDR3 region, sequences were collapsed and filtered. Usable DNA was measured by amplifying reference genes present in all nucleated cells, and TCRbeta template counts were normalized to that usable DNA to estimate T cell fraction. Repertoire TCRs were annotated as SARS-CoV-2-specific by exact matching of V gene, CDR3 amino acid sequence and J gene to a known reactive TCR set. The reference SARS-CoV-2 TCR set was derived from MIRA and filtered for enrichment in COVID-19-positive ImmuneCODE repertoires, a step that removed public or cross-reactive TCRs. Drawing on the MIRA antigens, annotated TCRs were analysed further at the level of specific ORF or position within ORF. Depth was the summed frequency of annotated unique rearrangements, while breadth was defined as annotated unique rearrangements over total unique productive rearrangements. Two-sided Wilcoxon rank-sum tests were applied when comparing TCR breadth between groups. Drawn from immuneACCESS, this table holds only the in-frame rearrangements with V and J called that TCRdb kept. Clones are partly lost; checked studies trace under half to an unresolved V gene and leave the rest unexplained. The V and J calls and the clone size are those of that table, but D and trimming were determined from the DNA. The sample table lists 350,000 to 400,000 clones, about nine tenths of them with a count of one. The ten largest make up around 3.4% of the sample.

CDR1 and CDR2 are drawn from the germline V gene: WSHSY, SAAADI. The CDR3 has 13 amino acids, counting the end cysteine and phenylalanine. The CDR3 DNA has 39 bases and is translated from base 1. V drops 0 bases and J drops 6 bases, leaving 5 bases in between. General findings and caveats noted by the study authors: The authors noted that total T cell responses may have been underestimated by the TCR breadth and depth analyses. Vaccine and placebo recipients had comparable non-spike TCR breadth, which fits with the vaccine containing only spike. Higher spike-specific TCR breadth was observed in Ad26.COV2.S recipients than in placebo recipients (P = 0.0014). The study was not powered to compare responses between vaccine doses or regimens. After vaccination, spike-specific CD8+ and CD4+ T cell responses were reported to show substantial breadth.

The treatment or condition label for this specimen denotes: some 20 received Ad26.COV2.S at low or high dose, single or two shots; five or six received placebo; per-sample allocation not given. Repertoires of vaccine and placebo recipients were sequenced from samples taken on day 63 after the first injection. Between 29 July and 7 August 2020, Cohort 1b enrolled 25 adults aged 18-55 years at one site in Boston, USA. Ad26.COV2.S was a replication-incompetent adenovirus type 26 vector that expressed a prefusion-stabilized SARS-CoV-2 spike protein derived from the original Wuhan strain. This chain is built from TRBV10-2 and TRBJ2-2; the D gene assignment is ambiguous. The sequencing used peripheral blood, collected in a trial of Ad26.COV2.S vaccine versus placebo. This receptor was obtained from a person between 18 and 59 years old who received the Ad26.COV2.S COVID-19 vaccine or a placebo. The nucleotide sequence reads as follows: TGCGCCAGCAGTGAGTCGCAAGCCGGGGAGCTGTTTTTT. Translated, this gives CASSESQAGELFF.